The 29 T cell receptor beta chains listed next were all sequenced from one sample in a study of lymphopenia after photon versus proton radiotherapy. Generated by immunoSEQ multiplex PCR, the TCRdb table keeps only in-frame clones and is missing some. The sample carries 25,000 to 40,000 clones, about 87% recorded once. This specimen consisted of peripheral blood, obtained from a patient treated with proton-based radiotherapy. All receptors come from a woman aged 70-85 years with pancreatic cancer.

The chain employs TRBV30 and TRBJ1-5; 8 nucleotides agree with TRBD1. The CDR3 length is 15 residues. Unmatched junction bases numbered 2, after V lost 0 bases and J lost 1 base. Germline-derived CDR1 and CDR2 are GTSNPN and SVGIG (reference sequence). Here the CDR3 reads CAWSVDRGSNQPQHF. The CDR3 DNA reads as TGTGCCTGGAGTGTTGACAGGGGAAGCAATCAGCCCCAGCATTTT.

The rearrangement links TRBV7-2 to TRBJ2-5, with a weak D call TRBD1 (6 bases). This CDR3 contains 15 residues. Germline CDR1 SGHTA, CDR2 FQGNSA. Between the trimmed V and J ends, which lost 4 bases and 3 bases, there was a span of 15 bases. This CDR3 reads CASSSPFQGKETQYF. The CDR3 coding sequence is TGTGCCAGCAGCTCTCCTTTCCAGGGGAAAGAGACCCAGTACTTC. Based on the CDR3 plus reference TRBV7-2 and TRBJ2-5, the full variable domain is GAGVSQSPSNKVTEKGKDVELRCDPISGHTALYWYRQSLGQGLEFLIYFQGNSAPDKSGLPSDRFSAERTGGSVSTLTIQRTQQEDSAVYLCASSSPFQGKETQYFGPGTRLLVL.

The genes are TRBV28 and TRBJ2-6; tentatively, D is TRBD1 (6 bases). Germline lookup yields CDR1 MDHEN and CDR2 SYDVKM. This CDR3 contains 15 residues. The V end lost 8 bases, the J end lost 0 bases, and 11 bases lay between the germline ends. The CDR3 region is CASGGQGSGANVLTF. The CDR3, as DNA: TGTGCCAGCGGGGGCCAGGGCTCTGGGGCCAACGTCCTGACTTTC.

The CDR3 nucleotides read TGTGCCAGTAGTATCGTAACTAGCGCCACCTCCTACAATGAGCAGTTCTTC. It codes for CASSIVTSATSYNEQFF. This chain links TRBV19 with TRBJ2-1, with 7 nucleotides matching TRBD2. Germline CDR1 and CDR2: LNHDA and SQIVND (reference sequence). This CDR3 comprises 17 residues. V lost 3 bases and J lost 0; bases outside the gene matches: 8.

The table lists this clone with a few counts. The rearrangement links TRBV5-4 to TRBJ2-5; 7 bases agree with TRBD2. Germline CDR1 and CDR2: SGHNT and YYREEE (reference sequence). The CDR3 length is 15 residues. J gave up 5 bases and V 0 bases, and 7 bases lay outside the gene matches. The CDR3 here is CASSLGLRESETQYF. As DNA, the CDR3 is TGTGCCAGCAGCTTGGGCCTGCGGGAGTCCGAGACCCAGTACTTC.

This sequence joins TRBV19 and TRBJ2-5; no clear D. The CDR3 consists of 12 residues. From germline, CDR1 is LNHDA and CDR2 SQIVND (reference sequence). Trimming took off 6 bases at V and 4 bases at J, with 9 bases between the two ends. DNA of the CDR3: TGTGCCAGTAGAAAGATTGGAGAGACCCAGTACTTC. Translating it yields CASRKIGETQYF.

V gene TRBV11-2 combines with J gene TRBJ2-3, with TRBD2 matching over 11 bases. This CDR3 spans 19 amino acids. CDR1 and CDR2 from the germline V gene are SGHAT and FQNNGV. The J segment lost 0 bases and the V segment lost 5 bases, leaving 13 bases of the junction unmatched. CDR3 bases: TGTGCCAGCAGCCTTCATGGGGTAGCGGGAGGGGCGAGCACAGATACGCAGTATTTT. The encoded protein is CASSLHGVAGGASTDTQYF.

This rearrangement joins TRBV28 to TRBJ1-2; 11 bases are a match to TRBD1. J was trimmed by 0 bases and V by 6 bases; bases with no gene match: 6. This CDR3 spans 16 amino acids. Germline CDR1 MDHEN, CDR2 SYDVKM. In DNA, the CDR3 is TGTGCCAGCAGCCGGACAGGGGGCACCACTAACTATGGCTACACCTTC. Translation gives CASSRTGGTTNYGYTF.

This sequence joins TRBV19 and TRBJ1-5, with 9 bases aligning to TRBD1. CDR3 size: 18 residues. Germline CDR1 LNHDA, CDR2 SQIVND (reference sequence). V shed 0 bases and J 2 bases; nucleotides not matched to a gene: 8. As DNA, the CDR3 is TGTGCCAGTAGTATAGAACGGACAGGGGTAAGGGGCAATCAGCCCCAGCATTTT. This sequence encodes CASSIERTGVRGNQPQHF.

The chain is built from TRBV7-9 and TRBJ2-7; D may match TRBD1 or TRBD2 (6 bases each). V lost 5 bases, J lost 5 bases, and 16 bases lay in between. Germline V gene lookup returns CDR1 SEHNR and CDR2 FQNEAQ (reference sequence). The CDR3 extends over 14 amino acids. In nucleotides, the CDR3 is TGTGCCAGCAGCCCGAGACTAGGGGGGAACGAGCAGTACTTC. Its protein product is CASSPRLGGNEQYF.

This chain links TRBV14 with TRBJ1-1, with D possibly TRBD1 on 5 matching bases. CDR1 is SGHDN and CDR2 is FVKESK in the germline V gene. The V end lost 4 bases, the J end lost 1 base, and 16 bases lay between the germline ends. The CDR3 is 16 amino acids. The CDR3 protein is CASSPPGLLGNTEAFF. CDR3 DNA: TGTGCCAGCAGCCCCCCGGGACTGCTGGGGAACACTGAAGCTTTCTTT.

The chain links TRBV28 to TRBJ2-1, with TRBD2 matching 7 bases. This CDR3 contains 15 residues. Germline V lookup: CDR1 MDHEN, CDR2 SYDVKM. Trimming cost V 4 bases and J 0 bases; bases outside gene matches: 3. CDR3 in amino acids: CASSSPGGSYNEQFF. The CDR3 DNA follows: TGTGCCAGCAGTTCTCCGGGAGGCTCCTACAATGAGCAGTTCTTC.

The chain carries TRBV2 and TRBJ2-7; D is possibly TRBD1 or TRBD2 (7 bases each). Trimming left V 3 bases short and J 7 bases short, with 10 bases between. CDR1 is SNHLY and CDR2 is FYNNEI in the germline V gene. The CDR3 is 12 residues long. The chain's CDR3 is CASSDRGGEQYF. The CDR3 coding sequence is TGTGCCAGCAGTGACAGGGGGGGTGAGCAGTACTTC.

The chain has TRBV15 and TRBJ1-1; D is perhaps TRBD1 (6 bases). V lost 5 bases, J lost 5 bases, and 12 bases lay in between. The CDR3 extends over 13 amino acids. Germline CDR1 and CDR2: LNHNV and YYDKDF (reference sequence). The CDR3 nucleotides read TGTGCCACCAGCGGTCGAGACAGGACTGAAGCTTTCTTT. Amino acids: CATSGRDRTEAFF. Based on the CDR3 plus reference TRBV15 and TRBJ1-1, the full variable domain is DAMVIQNPRYQVTQFGKPVTLSCSQTLNHNVMYWYQQKSSQAPKLLFHYYDKDFNNEADTPDNFQSRRPNTSFCFLDIRSPGLGDTAMYLCATSGRDRTEAFFGQGTRLTVV.

The chain is built from TRBV6-6 and TRBJ1-2; unclear D gene. The CDR3 contains 15 residues. The germline V gene encodes CDR1 MNHNY and CDR2 SVGAGI (reference sequence). The germline V and J ends were trimmed by 7 bases and 4 bases, with 19 bases remaining between them. In DNA, the CDR3 is TGTGCCAGCATCCCAGACCTAGGACGGGCCTATGGCTACACCTTC. Translation gives CASIPDLGRAYGYTF.

The chain has TRBV28 and TRBJ1-5; TRBD1 matches 7 bases. The CDR3 sequence is 15 residues long. Germline V gives CDR1 MDHEN, CDR2 SYDVKM. V was clipped by 5 bases and J by 6 bases; unmatched bases: 10. The CDR3 spells CASSTFKGGGQPQHF. CDR3 DNA sequence: TGTGCCAGCAGTACCTTCAAAGGGGGCGGTCAGCCCCAGCATTTT. Using reference TRBV28 and TRBJ1-5 for the parts outside the CDR3, the full variable domain is DVKVTQSSRYLVKRTGEKVFLECVQDMDHENMFWYRQDPGLGLRLIYFSYDVKMKEKGDIPEGYSVSREKKERFSLILESASTNQTSMYLCASSTFKGGGQPQHFGDGTRLSIL.

This clone was picked up a small number of times. The rearrangement joins TRBV11-3 to TRBJ1-5; D is unresolved. There are 13 residues in the CDR3. Germline lookup yields CDR1 SGHNT and CDR2 YENEEA. Trimming took off 5 bases at V and 6 bases at J, with 11 bases between the two ends. The CDR3 loop is CASSGRLGQPQHF. In nucleotides, the CDR3 is TGTGCCAGCAGCGGGCGGTTAGGTCAGCCCCAGCATTTT.

The chain employs TRBV7-3 and TRBJ2-1; TRBD2 matches 11 bases. The germline V gene encodes CDR1 SGHTA and CDR2 FQGTGA. Unmatched junction bases numbered 10, after V lost 3 bases and J lost 9 bases. The CDR3 runs 16 residues. The CDR3 here is CASSFGLAGGRSEQFF. As DNA, the CDR3 is TGTGCCAGCAGCTTCGGGCTAGCGGGAGGTAGGAGTGAGCAGTTCTTC.

V and J are TRBV27 and TRBJ1-6, with 8 bases identical to TRBD1. The J segment lost 7 bases and the V segment lost 5 bases, leaving 10 bases of the junction unmatched. The CDR3 totals 16 residues. Looked up from germline, CDR1 is MNHEY and CDR2 is SMNVEV (reference sequence). The CDR3 nucleotides are TGTGCCAGCAGTCCTAGGACAGGGCAGGGGAATTCACCCCTCCACTTT. Translating gives CASSPRTGQGNSPLHF.

The chain recombines TRBV30 with TRBJ1-6; possible D gene TRBD1, 6 bases. With 4 bases removed from V and 9 bases from J, the gap between germline ends came to 16 bases. This CDR3 is built from 14 residues. The germline gives CDR1 GTSNPN, CDR2 SVGIG (reference sequence). This CDR3 reads CAWTPQGNGSPLHF. The CDR3 DNA follows: TGTGCCTGGACCCCACAGGGAAATGGTTCACCCCTCCACTTT.

The chain employs TRBV6-5 and TRBJ2-7; possibly TRBD1 or TRBD2 for D (5 bases each). Germline V lookup: CDR1 MNHEY, CDR2 SVGAGI. There are 13 residues in the CDR3. V was pared by 7 bases and J by 6 bases, with 16 bases between. The CDR3 DNA is TGTGCCAGCAATCTCGAGTTGAGGGGCGAGCAGTACTTC. Translated: CASNLELRGEQYF.

The chain is built from TRBV27 and TRBJ1-5; D unclear. The V gene lost 2 bases and the J gene lost 5 bases, with 13 bases spanning the gap. The CDR3 is 15 residues long. The germline CDR1 and CDR2 sequences are MNHEY and SMNVEV (reference sequence). The CDR3 coding sequence is TGTGCCAGCAGTTTAGCAGGCCCCTCCCATCAGCCCCAGCATTTT. Its translation is CASSLAGPSHQPQHF.

The rearrangement links TRBV10-3 to TRBJ1-4; 7 bases fit TRBD1. The CDR3 extends over 13 amino acids. V trimming: 3 bases; J trimming: 6 bases; junction bases outside the gene matches: 1. CDR1 is ENHRY and CDR2 is SYGVKD in the germline V gene. CDR3 sequence: CAISEGTDEKLFF. The CDR3 DNA is TGTGCCATCAGTGAAGGGACAGATGAAAAACTGTTTTTT.

This clone was detected only once. The gene calls are TRBV7-2 and TRBJ1-3, with D unclear. Germline CDR1 SGHTA, CDR2 FQGNSA. The CDR3 loop spans 17 amino acids. V dropped 1 base and J dropped 0 bases, with 13 bases sitting between them. The CDR3 DNA is TGTGCCAGCAGCTTAGAATTAGGCACCCACTCTGGAAACACCATATATTTT. Protein product: CASSLELGTHSGNTIYF.

CDR3 in DNA: TGTGCCTGCGAAGCGGGAGGGCCCTCAGATACGCAGTATTTT. Its protein product is CACEAGGPSDTQYF. The chain couples TRBV7-9 to TRBJ2-3; 10 bases match TRBD2. Germline values: CDR1 SEHNR, CDR2 FQNEAQ (reference sequence). The CDR3 runs 14 residues. V lost 11 bases and J lost 4; bases outside the gene matches: 9.

This chain uses TRBV27 with TRBJ2-6; TRBD1 agrees at 8 bases. Germline CDR1 and CDR2: MNHEY and SMNVEV (reference sequence). CDR3 length: 16 residues. The V and J ends lost 5 bases and 4 bases, in that order; junction bases with no gene match: 7. The DNA for the CDR3 is TGTGCCAGCAGTCAAACCAGGGGGCTGGGGGCCAACGTCCTGACTTTC. Its translation is CASSQTRGLGANVLTF.

DNA for the CDR3: TGTGCCAGCAGCTTGTACGCCAGGGGAAATGCTGGGGCCAACGTCCTGACTTTC. Amino acid sequence: CASSLYARGNAGANVLTF. The chain joins TRBV7-2 to TRBJ2-6; tentative D call: TRBD1 (6 bases). CDR1 is SGHTA, CDR2 FQGNSA, per germline. Trimming pared 3 bases from V and 2 bases from J, leaving 17 bases between. The CDR3 is made up of 18 amino acids. Supplemented by reference TRBV7-2 and TRBJ2-6, the full variable domain reads GAGVSQSPSNKVTEKGKDVELRCDPISGHTALYWYRQSLGQGLEFLIYFQGNSAPDKSGLPSDRFSAERTGGSVSTLTIQRTQQEDSAVYLCASSLYARGNAGANVLTFGAGSRLTVL.

The V gene is TRBV28, the J gene TRBJ1-5; D perhaps matches TRBD1 (6 bases). The V end lost 3 bases, the J end lost 5 bases, and 17 bases lay between the germline ends. The CDR3 sequence is 16 residues long. In germline, CDR1 is MDHEN, CDR2 SYDVKM. The DNA for the CDR3 is TGTGCCAGCAGTTTTATAAACTTGGGGGGCTATCAGCCCCAGCATTTT. Encoded protein: CASSFINLGGYQPQHF.

The chain links TRBV12-2 to TRBJ2-7; the DNA was not compared with TRBD2, the D call given in the table. TRBV12-2 is annotated as a pseudogene. The CDR3 runs 20 residues. CDR3: CASRSAGTASGRLSSYEQYF. The CDR3 bases are TGTGCAAGTCGCTCCGCGGGGACGGCTAGCGGGAGGCTCAGCTCCTACGAGCAGTACTTC.